Below are 4 T cell receptor beta chains sequenced from a single sample in a study of blood T cell repertoires in COVID-19. Only in-frame clones appear in the TCRdb table, and some are missing; sequencing was by immunoSEQ multiplex PCR. Altogether 250,000 to 300,000 clones are present, roughly four fifths being singletons, with the ten largest covering more than 4%. The source material was PBMCs or T cells enriched from blood (not recorded which). The source is a man aged 40-49 years who had been exposed to COVID-19.

In its sample, this clone was seen a few times. This rearrangement joins TRBV5-8 to TRBJ2-1; 9 nucleotides match TRBD1. This CDR3 spans 16 amino acids. V lost 2 bases and J lost 8; bases outside the gene matches: 11. From germline, CDR1 is SGHTS and CDR2 YDEGEE. CDR3 nucleotide sequence: TGTGCCAGCAGCTTCGATACCGGGACAGGGTTCGATGAGCAGTTCTTC. As protein: CASSFDTGTGFDEQFF.

The chain uses TRBV2 and TRBJ2-3; the D gene is possibly TRBD2 (5 bases). The CDR3 is 15 residues long. In germline, CDR1 is SNHLY, CDR2 FYNNEI. V lost 7 bases and J 3 bases, leaving 17 bases between the germline ends. The CDR3 spells CASMAGRGGTDTQYF. CDR3 coding DNA: TGTGCCAGCATGGCGGGCCGTGGTGGAACAGATACGCAGTATTTT.

The genes are TRBV12-3 or TRBV12-4 and TRBJ1-2; TRBD1 aligns across 9 bases. After removal of 3 bases from V and 8 bases from J, the junction contained 4 bases not matched to a gene. The CDR3 contains 13 residues. Written as DNA, the CDR3 is TGTGCCAGCAGTTTTCGACAGGGGGGAGGCTACACCTTC. It specifies CASSFRQGGGYTF.

The chain joins TRBV5-5 to TRBJ1-5; D unclear. CDR1 and CDR2 from the germline V gene are SGHKS and YYEKEE (reference sequence). Trimming pared 1 base from V and 3 bases from J, leaving 5 bases between. The CDR3 contains 13 residues. CDR3 nucleotide sequence: TGTGCCAGCAGCTTGTCTACCAATCAGCCCCAGCATTTT. This gives the protein CASSLSTNQPQHF.